These 19 T cell receptor beta chains share one sample of origin, sequenced in a study of blood T cell repertoires in COVID-19. Sequenced by immunoSEQ multiplex PCR; TCRdb stores in-frame clones only, minus some. Of fewer than 200,000 clones in the sample, 65% to 90% were seen once. Sequenced input: PBMCs or T cells enriched from blood (not recorded which). Every receptor here comes from a man in his fifties or sixties who had recovered from COVID-19.

This rearrangement joins TRBV28 to TRBJ2-7, with TRBD2 matching 11 bases. V gave up 10 bases and J gave up 3 bases; unmatched junction bases: 8. The CDR3 is 14 residues long. The V gene's germline CDR1 is MDHEN and CDR2 SYDVKM. The CDR3 here is CAINTLAGGYEQYF. CDR3 in DNA: TGTGCCATCAACACTCTAGCGGGGGGCTACGAGCAGTACTTC.

Details on this clone: Its ends do not fully match the called genes, so a read error is possible. The chain joins TRBV18 to TRBJ2-1; 12 bases fit TRBD2. Per the germline V gene, CDR1 is KGHSH and CDR2 is LQKENI. The CDR3 spans 16 residues. CDR3 loop: CASSTPPSGGGNEQFF. CDR3 coding DNA: TGTGCCAGCTCAACACCGCCTAGCGGGGGGGGCAATGAGCAGTTCTTC. Filled out from reference TRBV18 and TRBJ2-1, the complete variable domain reads NAGVMQNPRHLVRRRGQEARLRCSPMKGHSHVYWYRQLPEEGLKFMVYLQKENIIDESGMPKERFSAEFPKEGPSILRIQQVVRGDSAAYFCASSTPPSGGGNEQFFGPGTRLTVL.

The chain has TRBV11-1 and TRBJ2-7, with 7 bases aligning to TRBD2. There are 16 residues in the CDR3. After removal of 0 bases from V and 2 bases from J, the junction contained 7 bases not matched to a gene. Germline-derived CDR1 and CDR2 are SGHAT and FQDESV (reference sequence). CDR3 residues: CASSLAASGVTYEQYF. The CDR3 nucleotides read TGTGCCAGCAGCTTAGCGGCCAGCGGGGTCACCTACGAGCAGTACTTC.

The V call is TRBV27, the J call TRBJ1-5; 7 positions match TRBD1. The CDR3 has 14 residues. Germline assignment: CDR1 MNHEY and CDR2 SMNVEV (reference sequence). V lost 6 bases to trimming and J lost 4 bases; unmatched junction nucleotides: 6. The CDR3 here is CASRSGQLNQPQHF. The CDR3 nucleotides are TGTGCCAGCAGGTCGGGACAGTTAAATCAGCCCCAGCATTTT.

This clone appeared once. The chain joins TRBV5-1 to TRBJ2-3; 16 bases are a match to TRBD2. V shed 4 bases, J shed 5 bases, and the junction held 10 bases outside the gene matches. The CDR3 is 18 residues long. Germline values: CDR1 SGHRS, CDR2 YFSETQ. The chain's CDR3 is CASSAAGTSGGAGDTQYF. The CDR3 DNA is TGCGCCAGCAGCGCGGCCGGGACTAGCGGGGGGGCGGGAGATACGCAGTATTTT.

This chain links TRBV3-1 (or the pseudogene TRBV3-2) with TRBJ1-2; D is unclear. The CDR3 sequence is 15 residues long. Germline V gives CDR1 LGHDT, CDR2 YNNKEL (reference sequence). Trimming took off 1 base at V and 2 bases at J, with 11 bases between the two ends. The CDR3 DNA sequence: TGTGCCAGCAGCCAAGGTGTCGGGATCAACTATGGCTACACCTTC. It specifies CASSQGVGINYGYTF.

V is TRBV6-5 and J is TRBJ2-2; the D gene is possibly TRBD2 (5 bases). The CDR3 loop spans 14 amino acids. Trimming stripped 0 bases from V and 5 bases from J, with 7 bases between. The germline CDR1 and CDR2 sequences are MNHEY and SVGAGI. CDR3: CASSYSRTTGELFF. In DNA, the CDR3 is TGTGCCAGCAGTTACTCCCGGACTACCGGGGAGCTGTTTTTT.

The rearrangement uses TRBV6-5 and TRBJ1-1; no clear D. The CDR3 has 13 amino acids. V was pared by 2 bases and J by 1 base, with 5 bases between. Per the germline V gene, CDR1 is MNHEY and CDR2 is SVGAGI. The CDR3 spells CASSYEGNTEAFF. CDR3 in DNA: TGTGCCAGCAGTTACGAGGGGAACACTGAAGCTTTCTTT.

This rearrangement joins TRBV6-5 to TRBJ1-1; TRBD1 might be the D (6 bases). The CDR3 runs 15 residues. Trimming took 5 bases from V and 1 from J, leaving 14 bases between them. CDR1 and CDR2 (germline): MNHEY, SVGAGI. The CDR3 sequence: CASSRRGGANTEAFF. As DNA, the CDR3 is TGTGCCAGCAGTCGGCGGGGGGGCGCGAACACTGAAGCTTTCTTT.

CDR3 sequence (DNA): TGCGCCAGCAGAAGACAGGAGCGTAGCACAGATACGCAGTATTTT. This encodes CASRRQERSTDTQYF. This chain links TRBV5-1 with TRBJ2-3; the D gene is possibly TRBD1 (6 bases). Germline-derived CDR1 and CDR2 are SGHRS and YFSETQ. V lost 5 bases, J lost 0 bases, and 13 bases lay in between. The length of the CDR3 is 15 residues.

The V gene is TRBV5-1, the J gene TRBJ2-1; D unclear. Trimming took 0 bases from V and 4 from J, leaving 20 bases between them. The CDR3 has 18 residues. The germline CDR1 and CDR2 sequences are SGHRS and YFSETQ. CDR3 bases: TGCGCCAGCAGCTTGGTCTATCTTCCGACAACCTTATACAATGAGCAGTTCTTC. Residues: CASSLVYLPTTLYNEQFF.

This CDR3 is CAIGGDLNTEAFF. CDR3 DNA: TGTGCCATCGGGGGGGATCTAAACACTGAAGCTTTCTTT. The V and J genes are TRBV10-3 and TRBJ1-1; D may be TRBD1 (5 bases). CDR1 and CDR2 from the germline V gene are ENHRY and SYGVKD. The CDR3 runs 13 residues. V was pared by 8 bases and J by 2 bases, with 12 bases between.

The chain is built from TRBV5-6 and TRBJ1-5; 12 bases are a match to TRBD1. Germline V lookup: CDR1 SGHDT, CDR2 YYEEEE. The CDR3 extends over 15 amino acids. The V gene end was trimmed by 3 bases and the J gene end by 6 bases; junction bases not matched to a gene: 4. CDR3 coding DNA: TGTGCCAGCAGCTCAGGGACAGGGGGCGTTCAGCCCCAGCATTTT. Translation gives CASSSGTGGVQPQHF.

The table lists this clone with a few counts. V is TRBV5-1 and J is TRBJ1-4; no firm D call. Germline CDR1 SGHRS, CDR2 YFSETQ. Trimming stripped 0 bases from V and 10 bases from J, with 16 bases between. CDR3 size: 15 residues. The CDR3 sequence is CASSLDGLPAPKLFF. As DNA, the CDR3 is TGCGCCAGCAGCTTGGACGGACTCCCGGCCCCAAAACTGTTTTTT.

The rearrangement links TRBV5-4 to TRBJ2-7, with TRBD1 as a possible D gene (6 bases). The CDR3 consists of 14 residues. Trimming cost V 3 bases and J 2 bases, with 12 bases left between them. CDR1 SGHNT and CDR2 YYREEE come from the germline V gene (reference sequence). The CDR3 protein is CASSSGKGAYEQYF. Here the CDR3 DNA reads TGTGCCAGCAGCTCAGGGAAGGGGGCCTACGAGCAGTACTTC.

CDR3 protein: CASSPGQGAGGNTIYF. CDR3 DNA: TGTGCCAGCAGCCCTGGGCAGGGGGCGGGGGGAAACACCATATATTTT. This chain links TRBV7-8 with TRBJ1-3; 8 positions match TRBD1. V gave up 5 bases and J gave up 4 bases; unmatched junction bases: 10. The length of the CDR3 is 16 residues. The germline V gene encodes CDR1 SGHVS and CDR2 FQNEAQ.

The V and J genes are TRBV25-1 and TRBJ2-3, with 14 bases identical to TRBD2. This CDR3 comprises 13 residues. Germline V gene lookup returns CDR1 MGHDK and CDR2 SYGVNS. V dropped 7 bases and J dropped 12; count of bases not matched to a gene: 6. CDR3: CASTRGLAGAQYF. CDR3 sequence (DNA): TGTGCCAGCACACGGGGACTAGCGGGGGCTCAGTATTTT.

The chain joins TRBV5-6 to TRBJ1-2; D is undetermined. The germline gives CDR1 SGHDT, CDR2 YYEEEE. V lost 0 bases and J lost 0, with 9 bases in between. This CDR3 has 15 amino acids. The DNA for the CDR3 is TGTGCCAGCAGCTTGGACAGAAGGTCTAACTATGGCTACACCTTC. This translates into CASSLDRRSNYGYTF.

V gene TRBV5-4 combines with J gene TRBJ1-5; tentative D call: TRBD1 (6 bases). CDR3 length: 16 amino acids. Germline V gene data show CDR1 as SGHNT and CDR2 as YYREEE (reference sequence). V lost 2 bases and J lost 4, with 16 bases in between. CDR3 in amino acids: CASSLNSGDGNQPQHF. The CDR3 nucleotides read TGTGCCAGCAGCTTAAACTCAGGGGACGGGAATCAGCCCCAGCATTTT.